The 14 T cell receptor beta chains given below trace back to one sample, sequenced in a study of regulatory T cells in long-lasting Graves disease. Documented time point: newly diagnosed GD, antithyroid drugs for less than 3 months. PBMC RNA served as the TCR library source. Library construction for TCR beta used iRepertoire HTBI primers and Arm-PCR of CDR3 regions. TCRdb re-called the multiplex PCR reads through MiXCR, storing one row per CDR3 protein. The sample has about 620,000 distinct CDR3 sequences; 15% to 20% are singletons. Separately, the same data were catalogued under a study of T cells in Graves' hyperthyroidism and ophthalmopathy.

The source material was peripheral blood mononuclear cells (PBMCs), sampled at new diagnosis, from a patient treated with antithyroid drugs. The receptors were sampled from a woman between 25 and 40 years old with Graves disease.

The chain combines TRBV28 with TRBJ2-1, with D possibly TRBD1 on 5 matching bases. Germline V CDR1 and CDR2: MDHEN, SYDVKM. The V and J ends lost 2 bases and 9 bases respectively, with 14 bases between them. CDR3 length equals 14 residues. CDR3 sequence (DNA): TGTGCCAGCAGTTTACAGGGCCGGCTGGGTGAGCAGTTCTTC. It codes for CASSLQGRLGEQFF.

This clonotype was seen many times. CDR3 nucleotides: TGCGCCAGCAGCTTTACAGGGAGCTCCTACAATGAGCAGTTCTTC. Translation gives CASSFTGSSYNEQFF. The chain carries TRBV5-1 and TRBJ2-1; D is possibly TRBD1 (6 bases). The ends were cut back, 2 bases at V and 0 bases at J, with 9 bases in the middle. Germline V gene lookup returns CDR1 SGHRS and CDR2 YFSETQ. CDR3 length: 15 residues.

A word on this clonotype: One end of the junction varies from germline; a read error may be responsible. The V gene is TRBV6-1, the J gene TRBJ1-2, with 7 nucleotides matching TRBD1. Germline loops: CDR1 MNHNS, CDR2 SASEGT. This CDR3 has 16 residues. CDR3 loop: CASSQTGQPRGYDYTF. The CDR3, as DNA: TGTGCCAGCAGTCAGACGGGACAGCCAAGGGGCTATGACTACACCTTC.

DNA of the CDR3: TGTGCCAGTAGTATCGCCGTGACGAACACTGAAGCTTTCTTT. It codes for CASSIAVTNTEAFF. The chain carries TRBV19 and TRBJ1-1; D gene ambiguous. The CDR3 length is 14 residues. Germline CDR1 is LNHDA and CDR2 is SQIVND (reference sequence). V dropped 3 bases and J dropped 1 base, with 9 bases sitting between them.

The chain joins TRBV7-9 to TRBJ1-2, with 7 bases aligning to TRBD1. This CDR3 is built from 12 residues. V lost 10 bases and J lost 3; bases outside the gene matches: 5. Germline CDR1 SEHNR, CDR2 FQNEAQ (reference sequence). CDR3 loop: CATQGGDYGYTF. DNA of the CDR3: TGTGCCACGCAGGGGGGGGACTATGGCTACACCTTC.

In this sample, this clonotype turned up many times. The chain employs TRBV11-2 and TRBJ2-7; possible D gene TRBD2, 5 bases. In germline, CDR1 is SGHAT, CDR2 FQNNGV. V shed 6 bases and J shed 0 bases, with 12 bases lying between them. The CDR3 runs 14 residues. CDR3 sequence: CASRLRRSSYEQYF. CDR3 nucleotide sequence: TGTGCCAGCAGATTGCGGAGGAGCTCCTACGAGCAGTACTTC.

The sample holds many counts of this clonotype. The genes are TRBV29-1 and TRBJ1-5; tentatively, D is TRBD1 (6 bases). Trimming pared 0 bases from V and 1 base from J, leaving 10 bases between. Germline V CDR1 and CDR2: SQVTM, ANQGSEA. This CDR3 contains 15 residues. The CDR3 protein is CSVEEGAGSNQPQHF. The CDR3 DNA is TGCAGCGTTGAAGAGGGGGCTGGGAGCAATCAGCCCCAGCATTTT.

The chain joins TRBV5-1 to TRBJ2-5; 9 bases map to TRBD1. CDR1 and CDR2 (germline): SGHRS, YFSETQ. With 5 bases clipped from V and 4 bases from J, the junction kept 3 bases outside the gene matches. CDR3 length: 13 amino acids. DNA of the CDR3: TGCGCCAGCAGAGTACAGGGGGCAGAGACCCAGTACTTC. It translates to CASRVQGAETQYF.

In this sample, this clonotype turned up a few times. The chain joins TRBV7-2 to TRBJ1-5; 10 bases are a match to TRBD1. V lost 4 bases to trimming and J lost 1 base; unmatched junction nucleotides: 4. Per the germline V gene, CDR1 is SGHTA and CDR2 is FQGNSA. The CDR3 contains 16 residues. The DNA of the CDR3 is TGTGCCAGCAGCTACAGACAGGGGGCCAGCAATCAGCCCCAGCATTTT. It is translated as CASSYRQGASNQPQHF.

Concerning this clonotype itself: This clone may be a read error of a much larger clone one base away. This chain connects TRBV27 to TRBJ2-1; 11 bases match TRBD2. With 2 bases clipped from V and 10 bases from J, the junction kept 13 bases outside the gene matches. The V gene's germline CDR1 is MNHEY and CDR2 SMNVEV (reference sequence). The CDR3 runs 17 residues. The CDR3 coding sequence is TGTGCCAGCAGTTTAATGGTTTCTAGCGGGAGGTTCTACGAGCAGTTCTTC. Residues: CASSLMVSSGRFYEQFF.

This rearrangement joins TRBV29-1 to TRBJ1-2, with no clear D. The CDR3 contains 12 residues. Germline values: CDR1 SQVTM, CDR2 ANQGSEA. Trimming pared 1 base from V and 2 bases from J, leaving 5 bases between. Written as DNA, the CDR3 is TGCAGCGTTGAAGCCGTCAACTATGGCTACACCTTC. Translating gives CSVEAVNYGYTF.

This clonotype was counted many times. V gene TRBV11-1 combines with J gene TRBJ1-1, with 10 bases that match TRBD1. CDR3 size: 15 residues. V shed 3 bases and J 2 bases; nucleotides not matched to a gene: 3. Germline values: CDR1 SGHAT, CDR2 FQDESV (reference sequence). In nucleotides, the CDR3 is TGTGCCAGCAGCTTGACAGGGGGCGTTAACACTGAAGCTTTCTTT. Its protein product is CASSLTGGVNTEAFF.

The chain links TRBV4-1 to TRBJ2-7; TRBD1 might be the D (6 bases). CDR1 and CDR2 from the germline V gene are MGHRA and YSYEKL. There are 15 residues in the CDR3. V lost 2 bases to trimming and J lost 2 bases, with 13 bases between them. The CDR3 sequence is CASSQLRGSTYEQYF. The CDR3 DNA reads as TGCGCCAGCAGCCAACTCAGGGGCAGTACCTACGAGCAGTACTTC.

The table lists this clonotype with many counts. CDR3 sequence (DNA): TGTGCCAGCAGCCCCGTGGGGACAGGGAGGGGCTATGGCTACACCTTC. Its translation is CASSPVGTGRGYGYTF. The V call is TRBV28, the J call TRBJ1-2; 9 nucleotides line up with TRBD1. CDR1 and CDR2 from the germline V gene are MDHEN and SYDVKM. V lost 6 bases, J lost 4 bases, and 12 bases stayed unmatched. The CDR3 sequence is 16 residues long.